A selection of T cell receptor beta chains follows, all from one sample in a study of cytomegalovirus exposure and HLA in healthy donors. Profiled with immunoSEQ multiplex PCR; TCRdb holds only in-frame clones, not every one. The sample holds 45,000 to 65,000 clones, about 82% seen once. The sequencing sample was made of PBMCs. These receptors were collected from a man in his thirties or forties in good health and CMV-seronegative. The CDR3 runs from the conserved cysteine through the conserved F or W. Fields, in order: J gene, D gene, clone size, V gene, CDR3 DNA, CDR3 protein. A D gene is named only where the DNA matches it firmly. Size is omitted from some rows. Given values are once, few, many or a class for expanded clones.

>TRBJ1-3|TRBD1|-|TRBV7-9
TGTGCCAGCAGCCCTTATAGGACAGGGGTGTCGGGCGGAAACACCATATATTTT
CASSPYRTGVSGGNTIYF
>TRBJ2-1|TRBD1|-|TRBV2
TGTGCCAGCAGTGAACAGGGGGCATCCAATGAGCAGTTCTTC
CASSEQGASNEQFF
>TRBJ1-1|-|few|TRBV18
TGTGCCAGCTCACCTACTTCAAGGGAGGGTGAAGCTTTCTTT
CASSPTSREGEAFF
>TRBJ1-1|-|-|TRBV30
TGTGCCTGGAGTCTAACAGGGCCTAAAGCTTTCTTT
CAWSLTGPKAFF
>TRBJ1-2|-|-|TRBV19
TGTGCCAGTAGTATCCACCGGGGGGACTATGGCTACACCTTC
CASSIHRGDYGYTF
>TRBJ2-2|-|-|TRBV4-3
TGCGCCAGCAGCCAAGATCGAGGAGTGCCGGACACCGGGGAGCTGTTTTTT
CASSQDRGVPDTGELFF
>TRBJ2-3|TRBD2|-|TRBV23-1
TGCGCCAGCAGGCCCCGACTAGCGGGAGATAAGGGCACAGATACGCAGTATTTT
CASRPRLAGDKGTDTQYF
>TRBJ2-3|-|few|TRBV7-3
TGTGCCAGCAGCATGGGGGGTGACCTCGATACGCAGTATTTT
CASSMGGDLDTQYF
>TRBJ1-2|-|-|TRBV27
TGTGCCAGCAGGTTGACGGCCGGAGACCTCTATGGCTACACCTTC
CASRLTAGDLYGYTF
>TRBJ2-1|TRBD1|-|TRBV7-9
TGTGCCAGCAGCGATACGGGACAGTCACGCAATGAGCAGTTCTTC
CASSDTGQSRNEQFF
>TRBJ1-4|TRBD1|-|TRBV4-2
TGTGCCAGAAAACCGGGACAGGGGGACCAAGGGGAAAAACTGTTTTTT
CARKPGQGDQGEKLFF
>TRBJ2-2|-|-|TRBV11-3
TGTGCCAGCAGCCTGACAGCGAACACCGGGGAGCTGTTTTTT
CASSLTANTGELFF
>TRBJ2-5|-|-|TRBV27
TGTGCCAGCAGTTTACTCCGGGGTGAGACCCAGTACTTC
CASSLLRGETQYF
>TRBJ1-4|-|-|TRBV9
TGTGCCAGCAGCGTAGCCGGGAATGAAAAACTGTTTTTT
CASSVAGNEKLFF
>TRBJ1-2|-|-|TRBV6-5
TGTGCCAGCAGTTACTCGACGGGGGTTGGAGGCTACACCTTC
CASSYSTGVGGYTF
>TRBJ2-5|TRBD1|few|TRBV7-2
TGTGCCAGCAGCGCAAACAGGGGGGATCAGGAGACCCAGTACTTC
CASSANRGDQETQYF
>TRBJ2-3|TRBD1|-|TRBV7-2
TGTGCCAGCAGCTCAGACAGGGGTGGCACAGATACGCAGTATTTT
CASSSDRGGTDTQYF
>TRBJ2-1|-|-|TRBV5-5
TGTGCCAGCAGCTTGGGGCATACAGGGTTTTACAATGAGCAGTTCTTC
CASSLGHTGFYNEQFF
>TRBJ2-7|TRBD2|-|TRBV6-1
TGTGCCAGCAGTCCACGGACTAGGCGAGGGATCGAGCAGTACTTC
CASSPRTRRGIEQYF
>TRBJ1-5|TRBD1|-|TRBV30
TGTGCCTGTTTACAGGGGGCTGGTCAGCCCCAGCATTTT
CACLQGAGQPQHF
>TRBJ1-2|-|-|TRBV6-1
TGTGCCAGCAGTGATCCAGGGAACTATGGCTACACCTTC
CASSDPGNYGYTF
>TRBJ2-5|TRBD2|-|TRBV7-9
TGTGCCAGCAGCTTAGCAGTTAGCGGGAGCCTCATCCAAGAGACCCAGTACTTC
CASSLAVSGSLIQETQYF
>TRBJ1-5|-|-|TRBV6-1
TGTGCCAGCAGTCTTACAGGGCGGAATCAGCCCCAGCATTTT
CASSLTGRNQPQHF
>TRBJ2-3|-|-|TRBV19
TGTGCCAGTAGTATTTCGGGGATCCTTAGCACAGATACGCAGTATTTT
CASSISGILSTDTQYF
>TRBJ1-4|-|-|TRBV11-2
TGTGCCAGCAGCTTAGGTTCAAATGAAAAACTGTTTTTT
CASSLGSNEKLFF
>TRBJ2-5|-|-|TRBV29-1
TGCAGCGTTGTACCTAGCCAAGAGACCCAGTACTTC
CSVVPSQETQYF
>TRBJ2-4|-|-|TRBV6-1
TGTGCCAGCAGATCGGGAGGGACAGACTATAATCAGTACTTC
CASRSGGTDYNQYF
>TRBJ1-2|-|once|TRBV30
TGTGCCTGGATTGACCAGGGTGACTATGGCTACACCTTC
CAWIDQGDYGYTF
>TRBJ2-5|TRBD2|-|TRBV5-1
TGCGCCAGCATGGGTAGCGGGGGGCCGGGGGAGACCCAGTACTTC
CASMGSGGPGETQYF
>TRBJ1-4|TRBD1|-|TRBV2
TGTGCCAGCAGAGGGGACAGCCATAATGAAAAACTGTTTTTT
CASRGDSHNEKLFF
>TRBJ2-7|-|-|TRBV30
TGTGCCTGGAGCATGACAGGAATCTACGAGCAGTACTTC
CAWSMTGIYEQYF
>TRBJ1-5|-|-|TRBV6-1
TGTGCCAGCAGAACAGGTTCCTATAGCAATCAGCCCCAGCATTTT
CASRTGSYSNQPQHF
>TRBJ1-1|-|-|TRBV4-2
TGTGCCAGCAGCCAAGCCCTCAACAGGGAGGGGAGGAACACTGAAGCTTTCTTT
CASSQALNREGRNTEAFF
>TRBJ1-2|-|-|TRBV4-1
TGCGCCAGCAGCCAAAGGAACCAGGGAAATGGCTACACCTTC
CASSQRNQGNGYTF
>TRBJ2-2|TRBD2|-|TRBV2
TGTGCCAGCAAGCTAGCGGGAGCCGGGGAGCTGTTTTTT
CASKLAGAGELFF
>TRBJ1-2|-|-|TRBV7-9
TGTGCCAGCAGCTTAGTGCAGGGGCCACACACCTTC
CASSLVQGPHTF
>TRBJ1-1|-|-|TRBV28
TGTGCCAGCAGTTTACTACAGGCCTCCGGTGAAGCTTTCTTT
CASSLLQASGEAFF
>TRBJ1-3|-|-|TRBV21-1
TGTGCCAGCAGCAAATGCCCGGGGGACTCTGGAAACACCATATATTTT
CASSKCPGDSGNTIYF
>TRBJ1-4|TRBD1|-|TRBV25-1
TGTGCCAGCAGTGAGAAGGGGACAGGGAACGAAAAACTGTTTTTT
CASSEKGTGNEKLFF
>TRBJ2-6|TRBD2|-|TRBV7-8
TGTGCCAGCAGCTTATCCCCGCCTAGCGGGAGTTCCGGGGCCAACGTCCTGACTTTC
CASSLSPPSGSSGANVLTF
>TRBJ2-5|-|-|TRBV12-2
TGTGCAAGTCGCTTAGGGACTAGCGGGAGGGTCCAAGAGACCCAGTACTTC
CASRLGTSGRVQETQYF
>TRBJ2-5|-|-|TRBV10-2
TGCGCCAGCAGTGACTATGCGGGGCCTCAAGAGACCCAGTACTTC
CASSDYAGPQETQYF
>TRBJ2-3|-|-|TRBV10-2
TGCGCCAGCAGTGAGTCACAGATCACAGATACGCAGTATTTT
CASSESQITDTQYF
>TRBJ1-5|-|-|TRBV7-2
TGTGCCAGCAGCTTGGTCACAAATCAGCCCCAGCATTTT
CASSLVTNQPQHF
>TRBJ1-2|-|few|TRBV7-5
TGTGCCAGAACCTTAATTGTCCTGGAGGGGTCTCCCTATGGCTACACCTTC
CARTLIVLEGSPYGYTF
>TRBJ2-1|TRBD1|-|TRBV4-3
TGCGCCAGCAGCTCCGGACAGGGACACTACAATGAGCAGTTCTTC
CASSSGQGHYNEQFF
>TRBJ1-1|-|-|TRBV18
TGTGCCAGCTCACCTGGCTATATGGGTGGGACAACGAACACTGAAGCTTTCTTT
CASSPGYMGGTTNTEAFF
>TRBJ2-3|TRBD1|-|TRBV7-6
TGTGCCAGCAGCCCCTCCCTGGGACAGAGGACAGATACGCAGTATTTT
CASSPSLGQRTDTQYF
>TRBJ1-5|-|-|TRBV28
TGTGCCAGCAGCTTCAACCAGGGGCCCCAGCATTTT
CASSFNQGPQHF